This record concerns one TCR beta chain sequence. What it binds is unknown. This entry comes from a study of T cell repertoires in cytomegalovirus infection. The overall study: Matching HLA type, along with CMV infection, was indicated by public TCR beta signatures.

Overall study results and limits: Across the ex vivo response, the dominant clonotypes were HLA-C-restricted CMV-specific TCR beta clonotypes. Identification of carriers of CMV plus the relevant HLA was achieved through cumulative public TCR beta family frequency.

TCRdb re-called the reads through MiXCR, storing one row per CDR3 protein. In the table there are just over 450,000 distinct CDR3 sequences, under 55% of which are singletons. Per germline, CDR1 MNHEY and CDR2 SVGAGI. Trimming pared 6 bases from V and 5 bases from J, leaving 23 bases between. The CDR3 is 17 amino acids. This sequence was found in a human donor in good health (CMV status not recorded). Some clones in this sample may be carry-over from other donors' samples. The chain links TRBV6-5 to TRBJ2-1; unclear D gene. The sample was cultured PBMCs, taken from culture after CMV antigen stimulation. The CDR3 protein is CASSRIVRVRPHNEQFF. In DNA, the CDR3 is TGTGCCAGCAGCAGAATCGTCCGGGTGAGACCCCACAATGAGCAGTTCTTC.